The present entry profiles one T cell receptor beta chain with its context. These data belong to a study of metastatic and nonmetastatic thyroid tumors. As for the study in general: Patients with malignant and benign thyroid disease provided blood and tumor or nodule tissue, whose repertoires were compared.

Per the study methods: Clinicopathological groups supplied CDR3 differences that were used to build a distant-metastasis classifier for papillary thyroid cancer. TCRdb re-called the PCR reads through MiXCR. These V and J calls are TCRdb output, not the study's own analysis. Here the sample spans over 45,000 clones, around 20% being singletons. No patient received treatment before thyroid surgery. Trimming pared 1 base from V and 17 bases from J, leaving 23 bases between. Germline V CDR1 and CDR2: DFQATT, SNEGSKA (reference sequence). The CDR3 has 14 amino acids. The sequence was collected from a male donor with papillary thyroid cancer or a benign thyroid nodule (not recorded which). Some clones in this sample may be carry-over from other donors' samples. The rearrangement joins TRBV20-1 to TRBJ1-4; D unclear. The sample consisted of blood. The CDR3 bases are TGCAGTGCTAGAGTGGCAGCAACTAATGAAAAATTTTTTTTT. It specifies CSARVAATNEKFFF.